The rows below give T cell receptor beta chains drawn from one sample of a study of radiotherapy plus CTLA-4 blockade in lung cancer. TCRdb's copy holds only in-frame clones and misses some; the assay was immunoSEQ multiplex PCR. The sample holds under 100,000 clones; about 85% are singletons and the top ten take 14% to 15%. Material: peripheral blood, obtained from a patient treated with radiotherapy plus ipilimumab. These receptors all stem from a human donor with non-small cell lung cancer that progressed on radiotherapy plus ipilimumab. The CDR3 runs from the conserved cysteine through the conserved F or W. The D gene is left open where the match is weak. Some rows mark clone size as missing; the rest say once, few, many or name a class of expanded clone.

clone_size	d_call	v_call	j_call	cdr3_aa	cdr3_nt
NA	TRBD2	TRBV7-9	TRBJ2-1	CASSPPLAGVNNEQFF	TGTGCCAGCAGCCCCCCCCTAGCGGGAGTTAACAATGAGCAGTTCTTC
NA	NA	TRBV28	TRBJ2-2	CASSLTGLNTGELFF	TGTGCCAGCAGTTTGACCGGACTAAACACCGGGGAGCTGTTTTTT
NA	NA	TRBV7-2	TRBJ2-3	CASSLSDTQYF	TGTGCCAGCAGCTTATCGGATACGCAGTATTTT
NA	NA	TRBV5-1	TRBJ2-2	CASSLTGRGTGELFF	TGCGCCAGCAGCCTGACAGGGAGGGGCACCGGGGAGCTGTTTTTT
few	NA	TRBV19	TRBJ1-5	CASSDFLQPQHF	TGTGCCAGTAGTGACTTCCTTCAGCCCCAGCATTTT
NA	NA	TRBV27	TRBJ2-5	CASSLFRQETQYF	TGTGCCAGCAGTTTATTCCGCCAAGAGACCCAGTACTTC
few	TRBD2	TRBV27	TRBJ2-7	CATLTSDEQYF	TGTGCCACCCTCACTAGCGACGAGCAGTACTTC
NA	NA	TRBV2	TRBJ1-6	CASSEQVGSPLHF	TGTGCCAGCAGTGAACAGGTTGGTTCACCCCTCCACTTT
once	NA	TRBV30	TRBJ2-6	CAWSADAGANVLTF	TGTGCCTGGAGTGCGGACGCTGGGGCCAACGTCCTGACTTTC
once	NA	TRBV9	TRBJ2-2	CASSVDQVGTGELFF	TGTGCCAGCAGCGTAGACCAGGTTGGGACCGGGGAGCTGTTTTTT
NA	TRBD2	TRBV4-1	TRBJ2-1	CASSQLGLAGGLGINEQFF	TGCGCCAGCAGCCAGCTCGGACTAGCGGGAGGGCTTGGCATCAATGAGCAGTTCTTC
NA	NA	TRBV7-2	TRBJ1-4	CASSLRLGPEGEKLFF	TGTGCCAGCAGCTTACGATTGGGCCCGGAGGGTGAAAAACTGTTTTTT
few	NA	TRBV18	TRBJ1-1	CASSRGVVGAFF	TGTGCCAGCTCTCGAGGGGTAGTTGGAGCTTTCTTT
NA	TRBD1	TRBV7-7	TRBJ2-1	CASSPDRGSYNEQFF	TGTGCTAGCAGCCCCGACAGGGGTTCCTACAATGAGCAGTTCTTC
NA	NA	TRBV6-1	TRBJ1-4	CASRGRGANEKLFF	TGTGCCAGCAGGGGAAGGGGGGCTAATGAAAAACTGTTTTTT
NA	NA	TRBV6-4	TRBJ2-6	CASSAAYLASGANVLTF	TGTGCCAGCAGCGCCGCATATCTAGCGTCTGGGGCCAACGTCCTGACTTTC
NA	NA	TRBV7-9	TRBJ2-5	CASSPVGETQYF	TGTGCCAGCAGCCCGGTGGGCGAGACCCAGTACTTC